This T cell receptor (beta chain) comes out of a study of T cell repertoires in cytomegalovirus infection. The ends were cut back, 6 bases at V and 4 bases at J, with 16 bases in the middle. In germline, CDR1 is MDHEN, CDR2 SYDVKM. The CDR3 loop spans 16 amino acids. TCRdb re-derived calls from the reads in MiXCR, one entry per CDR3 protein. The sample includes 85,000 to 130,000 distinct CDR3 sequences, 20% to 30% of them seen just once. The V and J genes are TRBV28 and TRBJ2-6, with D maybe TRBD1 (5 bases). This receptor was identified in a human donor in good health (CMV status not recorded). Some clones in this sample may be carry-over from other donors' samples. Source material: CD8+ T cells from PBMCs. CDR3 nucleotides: TGTGCCAGCAGGACGGCCAGGGCCACCGGGGCCAACGTCCTGACTTTC. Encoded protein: CASRTARATGANVLTF. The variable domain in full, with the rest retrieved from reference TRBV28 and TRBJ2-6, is DVKVTQSSRYLVKRTGEKVFLECVQDMDHENMFWYRQDPGLGLRLIYFSYDVKMKEKGDIPEGYSVSREKKERFSLILESASTNQTSMYLCASRTARATGANVLTFGAGSRLTVL.